This record concerns one T cell receptor (beta chain) sequence. The sample belongs to a study of cytomegalovirus exposure and HLA in healthy donors. Researchers ran the PCR with 60 Vbeta and 13 Jbeta primers. Measured with immunoSEQ multiplex PCR; TCRdb has only the in-frame clones, and not every one. The table lists approximately 220,000 clones, around 80% of them singletons. Sample: PBMCs. The sequence derives from a girl aged 2-9 years in good health and CMV-seronegative.

CDR3 residues: CASSSDIYTEAFF. The CDR3 region has the DNA TGTGCCAGCAGCTCGGACATTTACACTGAAGCTTTCTTT. The J gene is TRBJ1-1, the V gene TRBV7-9, with D possibly matching TRBD1 (5 bases). The CDR3 covers 13 residues. The germline gives CDR1 SEHNR, CDR2 FQNEAQ (reference sequence). V lost 4 bases, J lost 3 bases, and 9 bases lay in between.